This T cell receptor beta chain was recovered during a study of identifying expanded T cells in peripheral blood. Germline assignment: CDR1 SGHRS and CDR2 YFSETQ. V dropped 7 bases and J dropped 5 bases, with 15 bases sitting between them. This CDR3 is 13 amino acids long. Libraries were prepared by immunoSEQ multiplex PCR; TCRdb keeps only in-frame clonotypes and omits some of them. The sample comprises 100,000 to 150,000 clones, about 86% of which are singletons, and roughly 8% rests with the top ten. During the collection period, no donor immune events like infections were recorded. The sequencing sample was made of blood. The clonotype was recovered from a person aged 18 to 70 in good health. V is TRBV5-1 and J is TRBJ1-1, with D perhaps matching TRBD1 (5 bases). Written as DNA, the CDR3 is TGCGCCAGCTCCTCCCTGACAGATACTGAAGCTTTCTTT. It specifies CASSSLTDTEAFF.